The 24 T cell receptor beta chains below were found in one sample sequenced in a study of regulatory T cells in long-lasting Graves disease. Libraries of TCR beta came from iRepertoire HTBI primers plus Arm-PCR of CDR3 regions. One entry per CDR3 protein, called by TCRdb with MiXCR from the multiplex PCR reads. The repertoire has hundreds of thousands of distinct CDR3 sequences, 15% to 20% of them found once; the top ten carry roughly 25%. Time point noted: newly diagnosed GD, antithyroid drugs for less than 3 months. From RNA extracted from PBMCs, the TCR library was made. These same data were also listed under a study on T cells in Graves' hyperthyroidism and ophthalmopathy.

The sequencing here drew on peripheral blood mononuclear cells (PBMCs), taken at new diagnosis, from a patient treated with antithyroid drugs. Receptors were obtained from a woman aged 40 to 65 with Graves disease.

This clonotype was seen at least ten times. V gene TRBV24-1 combines with J gene TRBJ1-2; no clear D. The CDR3 spans 14 residues. Looked up from germline, CDR1 is KGHDR and CDR2 is SFDVKD. V was trimmed by 2 bases and J by 0 bases, leaving 6 bases between them. DNA for the CDR3: TGTGCCACCAGTGATTCTAGGGCTAACTATGGCTACACCTTC. Translated: CATSDSRANYGYTF.

V is TRBV12-3 or TRBV12-4 and J is TRBJ1-2; D might be TRBD1 (5 bases). The ends were cut back, 5 bases at V and 8 bases at J, with 15 bases in the middle. CDR3 length equals 13 residues. For the CDR3, the DNA is TGTGCCAGCAGTACGGGACCCCGGTGGGGCTACACCTTC. Translated, it gives CASSTGPRWGYTF.

This clonotype showed up just a few times. The J gene is TRBJ1-4, the V gene TRBV15; TRBD1 matches at 7 bases. This CDR3 contains 15 residues. The germline CDR1 and CDR2 sequences are LNHNV and YYDKDF (reference sequence). The junction had 7 bases not matched to a gene; V was cut back by 5 bases and J by 4 bases. CDR3 in DNA: TGTGCCACCAGCCTAGATGGACAGGATAATGAAAAACTGTTTTTT. It translates to CATSLDGQDNEKLFF.

This clonotype was counted at least ten times. This sequence joins TRBV19 and TRBJ1-1; D ambiguous. The germline V gene encodes CDR1 LNHDA and CDR2 SQIVND (reference sequence). The CDR3 runs 13 residues. Between the trimmed V and J ends, which lost 10 bases and 5 bases, there was a span of 17 bases. The CDR3 bases are TGTGCCACGGCCCACATGGCGGGTACTGAAGCTTTCTTT. Translation gives CATAHMAGTEAFF.

The V call is TRBV7-2, the J call TRBJ1-2, with no clear D. Deletions cut 2 bases from V and 6 bases from J, with 13 bases between. CDR1 is SGHTA and CDR2 is FQGNSA in the germline V gene. This CDR3 has 14 residues. The CDR3 here is CASSLMGKGDGYTF. CDR3 in DNA: TGTGCCAGCAGCTTAATGGGAAAAGGTGATGGCTACACCTTC.

This clonotype was counted between two and nine times. V usage is TRBV27 and J usage is TRBJ1-1; D gene unclear. Trimming took 4 bases from V and 4 from J, leaving 22 bases between them. Germline V gives CDR1 MNHEY, CDR2 SMNVEV (reference sequence). The length of the CDR3 is 17 residues. The CDR3 coding sequence is TGTGCCAGCAGTTGCCTGCCCGGGCCCCTTGGGAGCACTGAAGCTTTCTTT. Protein product: CASSCLPGPLGSTEAFF.

The chain uses TRBV5-1 and TRBJ2-3; 7 bases line up with TRBD1. V lost 4 bases, J lost 0 bases, and 8 bases stayed unmatched. This CDR3 is built from 16 residues. Germline V CDR1 and CDR2: SGHRS, YFSETQ. The CDR3 region has the DNA TGCGCCAGCAGCCCCCCGACAGGGCCTAGCACAGATACGCAGTATTTT. Protein: CASSPPTGPSTDTQYF.

In this sample, this clonotype turned up a few times. The V gene is TRBV5-6, the J gene TRBJ2-6; TRBD1 matches 9 bases. Trimming cost V 6 bases and J 0 bases; bases outside gene matches: 7. Germline CDR1 is SGHDT and CDR2 is YYEEEE. CDR3 length: 17 residues. CDR3: CASIRTGVLSGANVLTF. CDR3 nucleotides: TGTGCCAGCATTAGGACAGGGGTCCTCTCTGGGGCCAACGTCCTGACTTTC.

The table lists this clonotype with many counts. The chain links TRBV12-3 or TRBV12-4 to TRBJ1-5, with 8 bases identical to TRBD1. The CDR3 is 16 amino acids. J lost 6 bases, V lost 2 bases, and 9 bases had no gene match. The CDR3 nucleotides are TGTGCCAGCAGTTTACCTTTTCCACAGGGGGGTCAGCCCCAGCATTTT. As protein: CASSLPFPQGGQPQHF.

This clonotype has a count of ten or more. The chain joins TRBV7-3 to TRBJ2-1; 8 bases line up with TRBD1. CDR3 length equals 15 residues. After removal of 5 bases from V and 3 bases from J, the junction contained 6 bases not matched to a gene. CDR1 is SGHTA, CDR2 FQGTGA, per germline. This CDR3 reads CASSRDRGNYNEQFF. The CDR3 nucleotides are TGTGCCAGCAGCCGCGACAGGGGCAACTACAATGAGCAGTTCTTC.

This clonotype appeared many times. This rearrangement joins TRBV2 to TRBJ2-3; 11 bases are a match to TRBD1. V lost 6 bases and J lost 3; bases outside the gene matches: 2. The V gene's germline CDR1 is SNHLY and CDR2 FYNNEI. CDR3 length equals 14 residues. CDR3 bases: TGTGCCAGCAGGGGACAGGGGGGAACAGATACGCAGTATTTT. This translates into CASRGQGGTDTQYF.

The chain is built from TRBV6-4 and TRBJ1-5; no firm D call. Germline V gene lookup returns CDR1 MRHNA and CDR2 SNTAGT. The V gene lost 6 bases and the J gene lost 4 bases, with 10 bases spanning the gap. This CDR3 is built from 13 residues. The CDR3 sequence is CASSAEGNQPQHF. The CDR3 DNA sequence: TGTGCCAGCAGCGCTGAGGGAAATCAGCCCCAGCATTTT.

Of note for this clonotype: This may stem from a read error, because a much larger clone lies one nucleotide away. The V gene is TRBV2, the J gene TRBJ1-3; maybe TRBD1 (5 bases). This CDR3 has 17 amino acids. CDR1 is SNHLY and CDR2 is FYNNEI in the germline V gene. This CDR3 reads CTSTNGGDGGSGNTIYF. The DNA for the CDR3 is TGTACCAGCACAAACGGGGGGGACGGTGGCTCTGGAAACACCATATATTTT. Together with reference TRBV2 and TRBJ1-3, the CDR3 gives the full variable domain: EPEVTQTPSHQVTQMGQEVILRCVPISNHLYFYWYRQILGQKVEFLVSFYNNEISEKSEIFDDQFSVERPDGSNFTLKIRSTKLEDSAMYFCTSTNGGDGGSGNTIYFGEGSWLTVV.

This clonotype has ten or more counts. The V gene is TRBV7-9, the J gene TRBJ2-7; 7 nucleotides line up with TRBD1. In germline, CDR1 is SEHNR, CDR2 FQNEAQ (reference sequence). The V gene end was trimmed by 1 base and the J gene end by 2 bases; junction bases not matched to a gene: 5. The CDR3 runs to 15 residues. The DNA for the CDR3 is TGTGCCAGCAGCTTAGAGGGGACAGAAGCCTACGAGCAGTACTTC. Its translation: CASSLEGTEAYEQYF.

This clonotype was seen many times. The chain recombines TRBV6-1 with TRBJ1-1, with D perhaps TRBD1 (5 bases). Germline CDR1 MNHNS, CDR2 SASEGT. The CDR3 is 16 amino acids. V was clipped by 10 bases and J by 0 bases, with 21 bases between them. Here the CDR3 DNA reads TGTGCCACCAACCCAAGGGCAGGACAACTGAACACTGAAGCTTTCTTT. Translating it yields CATNPRAGQLNTEAFF.

About this clonotype: A much larger clonotype is one base distant, so this may be a read error. The chain uses TRBV10-1 and TRBJ1-1, with D possibly TRBD1 on 5 matching bases. CDR1 is WNHNN and CDR2 is SYGVQD in the germline V gene (reference sequence). The germline V and J ends were trimmed by 5 bases and 4 bases, with 14 bases remaining between them. The CDR3 contains 14 residues. DNA of the CDR3: TGCGCCAGCAGTTTCGACAGAATGAGCACTGAAGCTTTCTTT. Protein product: CASSFDRMSTEAFF.

The rearrangement uses TRBV27 and TRBJ2-1, with 9 bases matching TRBD1. Germline CDR1 reads MNHEY; CDR2 reads SMNVEV (reference sequence). V dropped 6 bases and J dropped 9; count of bases not matched to a gene: 6. This CDR3 is built from 13 residues. CDR3 sequence (DNA): TGTGCCAGCAGCCGGGACAGGGTCGGTGAGCAGTTCTTC. This gives the protein CASSRDRVGEQFF.

J is TRBJ1-5 and V is TRBV4-1, with TRBD1 matching over 8 bases. CDR3 length: 15 amino acids. CDR1 is MGHRA and CDR2 is YSYEKL in the germline V gene. With 2 bases clipped from V and 4 bases from J, the junction kept 4 bases outside the gene matches. CDR3 sequence reads: CASSQSGQGNQPQHF. Here the CDR3 DNA reads TGCGCCAGCAGCCAATCTGGACAGGGAAATCAGCCCCAGCATTTT.

Comments on this clonotype: A much larger clone differs by one base, so this may be a read error. J is TRBJ1-6 and V is TRBV2; TRBD1 matches 8 bases. Germline V lookup: CDR1 SNHLY, CDR2 FYNNEI. The CDR3 has 14 amino acids. CDR3 sequence: CASGEETGDSPLHF. The CDR3 DNA follows: TGTGCCAGCGGTGAAGAGACAGGGGATTCACCCCTCCACTTT. Combining the CDR3 with reference TRBV2 and TRBJ1-6 gives the whole variable domain EPEVTQTPSHQVTQMGQEVILRCVPISNHLYFYWYRQILGQKVEFLVSFYNNEISEKSEIFDDQFSVERPDGSNFTLKIRSTKLEDSAMYFCASGEETGDSPLHFGNGTRLTVT.

In regard to this clonotype: Germline and junction disagree at one end, which may indicate a read error. CDR3 region: CTSRDGQVDQPQHF. The CDR3 nucleotides are TGTACCAGCAGGGACGGTCAAGTTGATCAGCCCCAGCATTTT. The chain recombines TRBV6-1 with TRBJ1-5, with D perhaps TRBD1 (5 bases). Germline values: CDR1 MNHNS, CDR2 SASEGT. CDR3 length equals 14 residues.

This clonotype was found once. The CDR3 DNA reads TGTGCCAGCAGCCAAGCGACAGGGAATAATTCACCCCTCCACTTT. Residues: CASSQATGNNSPLHF. V is TRBV14 and J is TRBJ1-6; 7 bases fit TRBD1. CDR3 size: 15 residues. CDR1 is SGHDN, CDR2 FVKESK, per germline. The trim removed 1 base at V and 5 bases at J, leaving 2 bases unmatched.

J is TRBJ2-3 and V is TRBV11-2; 7 bases are shared with TRBD1. The CDR3 covers 14 residues. The V segment lost 4 bases and the J segment 2 bases; nucleotides outside the gene matches: 3. Germline CDR1 and CDR2: SGHAT and FQNNGV. The CDR3, as DNA: TGTGCCAGCAGCTCCACAGGGGTCACAGATACGCAGTATTTT. The encoded protein is CASSSTGVTDTQYF.

This clonotype was found many times. The V and J genes are TRBV6-2 or TRBV6-3 and TRBJ2-6; D not certain. The V end lost 2 bases, the J end lost 3 bases, and 5 bases lay between the germline ends. The CDR3 loop spans 14 amino acids. Germline V gene data show CDR1 as MNHEY and CDR2 as SVGEGT. The DNA of the CDR3 is TGTGCCAGCAGTTACGGGGATGGGGCCAACGTCCTGACTTTC. This translates into CASSYGDGANVLTF.

The genes are TRBV19 and TRBJ1-1, with D maybe TRBD1 (5 bases). The CDR3 has 15 amino acids. V lost 6 bases and J lost 1, with 15 bases in between. Germline CDR1 LNHDA, CDR2 SQIVND (reference sequence). CDR3 region: CASSISGGSNTEAFF. Here the CDR3 DNA reads TGTGCCAGTAGCATTTCGGGGGGGTCGAACACTGAAGCTTTCTTT.